The 23 T cell receptor beta chains given below trace back to one sample, sequenced in a study of OX40 agonist ivuxolimab in advanced cancers. Only in-frame clones appear in the TCRdb table, and some are missing; sequencing was by immunoSEQ multiplex PCR. The sample has 90,000 to 100,000 clones; 90% to 97% are singletons. Sequenced material: CD4+ or CD8+ T cells sorted from blood, taken in a trial of the OX40 agonist ivuxolimab. The receptors here all came from an adult with an advanced solid tumor such as melanoma, head and neck, liver or kidney cancer.

The CDR3 DNA reads as TGTGCCAGCGCAGGGACACGGACTTATGGCTACACCTTC. It translates to CASAGTRTYGYTF. The rearrangement links TRBV28 to TRBJ1-2; possible D gene TRBD1, 6 bases. V was clipped by 8 bases and J by 5 bases, with 15 bases between them. Germline V gene data show CDR1 as MDHEN and CDR2 as SYDVKM. The CDR3 totals 13 residues.

The chain recombines TRBV9 with TRBJ2-2, with unresolved D. Germline lookup yields CDR1 SGDLS and CDR2 YYNGEE. The V gene lost 0 bases and the J gene lost 3 bases, with 6 bases spanning the gap. This CDR3 has 14 amino acids. CDR3 residues: CASSVVGDTGELFF. CDR3 bases: TGTGCCAGCAGCGTAGTCGGCGACACCGGGGAGCTGTTTTTT.

J is TRBJ2-5 and V is TRBV28; 8 nucleotides line up with TRBD1. Germline lookup yields CDR1 MDHEN and CDR2 SYDVKM. V was pared by 5 bases and J by 4 bases, with 6 bases of the junction left unmatched. CDR3 length equals 14 residues. CDR3 nucleotides: TGTGCCAGCAGTATAGGACAGGGCCGAGAGACCCAGTACTTC. Amino acid sequence: CASSIGQGRETQYF.

The J gene is TRBJ1-1, the V gene TRBV29-1, with TRBD1 identical over 8 bases. The CDR3 has 13 residues. V shed 6 bases and J 1 base; nucleotides not matched to a gene: 4. Germline CDR1 SQVTM, CDR2 ANQGSEA. The CDR3 bases are TGCAGCGTGTGGACAGGGCCGAACACTGAAGCTTTCTTT. Translating it yields CSVWTGPNTEAFF.

The V gene is TRBV7-8, the J gene TRBJ2-7; D gene uncertain. CDR3 size: 13 residues. Trimming removed 1 base from V and 0 bases from J, with 4 bases in between. CDR1 and CDR2 from the germline V gene are SGHVS and FQNEAQ. In DNA, the CDR3 is TGTGCCAGCAGCTTAGGACCCTCCTACGAGCAGTACTTC. This codes for CASSLGPSYEQYF.

A remark on this clone: This CDR3 is also generated by other DNA sequences in the sample. V is TRBV4-1 and J is TRBJ2-3; no clear D gene. CDR1 is MGHRA and CDR2 is YSYEKL in the germline V gene. Trimming removed 1 base at V and 1 base at J, with 6 bases between. This CDR3 contains 14 residues. The CDR3 nucleotides are TGCGCCAGCAGCCAAGGGGTCGGCACAGATACGCAGTATTTT. This encodes CASSQGVGTDTQYF.

This clone was detected once. The chain combines TRBV7-2 with TRBJ1-1, with D unresolved. V lost 1 base to trimming and J lost 3 bases, with 9 bases between them. Germline V lookup: CDR1 SGHTA, CDR2 FQGNSA. The CDR3 extends over 14 amino acids. Here the CDR3 DNA reads TGTGCCAGCAGCTTAGGGACGGGTGACACTGAAGCTTTCTTT. This encodes CASSLGTGDTEAFF.

This sequence joins TRBV7-9 and TRBJ1-1; D is uncertain. The CDR3 is 11 amino acids. Germline V gene lookup returns CDR1 SEHNR and CDR2 FQNEAQ (reference sequence). The ends were cut back, 11 bases at V and 1 base at J, with 8 bases in the middle. The CDR3 coding sequence is TGTGCCGTACTGCCGAACACTGAAGCTTTCTTT. This sequence encodes CAVLPNTEAFF.

The chain joins TRBV19 to TRBJ1-5; D gene ambiguous. The CDR3 spans 13 residues. Germline CDR1 reads LNHDA; CDR2 reads SQIVND (reference sequence). The V and J ends lost 5 bases and 0 bases respectively, with 5 bases between them. The CDR3: CASSYNSNQPQHF. As DNA, the CDR3 is TGTGCCAGTAGTTACAATAGCAATCAGCCCCAGCATTTT.

This chain links TRBV7-2 with TRBJ2-7; 8 bases match TRBD2. The CDR3 is 14 amino acids. V lost 4 bases, J lost 2 bases, and 4 bases stayed unmatched. Germline CDR1 reads SGHTA; CDR2 reads FQGNSA. The CDR3 coding sequence is TGTGCCAGCAGCTCTTATAGCGGGGCCTACGAGCAGTACTTC. Translated, it gives CASSSYSGAYEQYF.

This clone was detected only once. The chain uses TRBV4-2 and TRBJ1-2; 7 nucleotides agree with TRBD1. V lost 3 bases, J lost 1 base, and 2 bases stayed unmatched. CDR1 and CDR2 from the germline V gene are LGHNA and YNFKEQ. CDR3 size: 14 residues. The CDR3 DNA is TGTGCCAGCAGCCAGGACAGGAGTAACTATGGCTACACCTTC. Amino acid sequence: CASSQDRSNYGYTF.

The chain links TRBV11-3 to TRBJ2-3, with 7 bases that match TRBD1. J lost 6 bases, V lost 8 bases, and 8 bases had no gene match. The CDR3 covers 13 residues. Germline V gives CDR1 SGHNT, CDR2 YENEEA. The CDR3 DNA sequence: TGTGCCAGCTCACAGGGGTTCGGCGATACGCAGTATTTT. Protein product: CASSQGFGDTQYF.

The count of this clone is one. The V and J genes are TRBV28 and TRBJ2-1; weak D call: TRBD2 (5 bases). CDR1 and CDR2 from the germline V gene are MDHEN and SYDVKM. The CDR3 loop spans 14 amino acids. The V gene lost 3 bases and the J gene lost 1 base, with 7 bases spanning the gap. CDR3 nucleotides: TGTGCCAGCAGTTTTCGCGGGTCCTACAATGAGCAGTTCTTC. Its translation is CASSFRGSYNEQFF.

This clone was recorded only once. In DNA, the CDR3 is TGTGCCAGCAAGGGAGAGTGGCCAGATACGCAGTATTTT. The encoded protein is CASKGEWPDTQYF. The chain joins TRBV28 to TRBJ2-3; D possibly corresponds to TRBD2 (5 bases). CDR1 is MDHEN and CDR2 is SYDVKM in the germline V gene. V lost 7 bases to trimming and J lost 4 bases, with 12 bases between them. The length of the CDR3 is 13 residues.

This chain links TRBV19 with TRBJ2-3, with D unclear. CDR1 LNHDA and CDR2 SQIVND come from the germline V gene (reference sequence). The V end was cut by 4 bases, the J end by 1 base, with 6 bases between. This CDR3 has 13 residues. The CDR3 DNA is TGTGCCAGTAGTACGTCCGGCACAGATACGCAGTATTTT. Translating it yields CASSTSGTDTQYF.

V gene TRBV7-6 combines with J gene TRBJ2-2; 11 nucleotides align to TRBD1. V trimming: 4 bases; J trimming: 5 bases; junction bases outside the gene matches: 3. Germline CDR1 SGHVS, CDR2 FNYEAQ. The CDR3 spans 15 residues. In DNA, the CDR3 is TGTGCCAGCAGCTGGACAGGGGGCGAAACCGGGGAGCTGTTTTTT. Its translation: CASSWTGGETGELFF.

The V gene is TRBV7-8, the J gene TRBJ2-1, with 7 nucleotides matching TRBD1. The CDR3 extends over 11 amino acids. The trim removed 6 bases at V and 9 bases at J, leaving 2 bases unmatched. Germline assignment: CDR1 SGHVS and CDR2 FQNEAQ. CDR3 bases: TGTGCCAGCAGGGACAGGTCTGAGCAGTTCTTC. Its protein product is CASRDRSEQFF.

The rearrangement links TRBV13 to TRBJ1-1, with D unclear. V gave up 5 bases and J gave up 1 base, with 14 bases separating them. Germline V CDR1 and CDR2: PRHDT, FYEKMQ (reference sequence). The CDR3 is 15 residues long. CDR3 in amino acids: CASSQYLGRNTEAFF. Written as DNA, the CDR3 is TGTGCCAGCAGCCAATACTTGGGCCGGAACACTGAAGCTTTCTTT. Drawing the rest from reference TRBV13 and TRBJ1-1, the complete variable domain is AAGVIQSPRHLIKEKRETATLKCYPIPRHDTVYWYQQGPGQDPQFLISFYEKMQSDKGSIPDRFSAQQFSDYHSELNMSSLELGDSALYFCASSQYLGRNTEAFFGQGTRLTVV.

The count of this clone is one. This chain links TRBV15 with TRBJ2-5; maybe TRBD1 (6 bases). Between the trimmed V and J ends, which lost 5 bases and 3 bases, there was a span of 16 bases. This CDR3 comprises 15 residues. Germline CDR1 LNHNV, CDR2 YYDKDF (reference sequence). In nucleotides, the CDR3 is TGTGCCACCAGCGCGGACTCGGGACAAGAAGAGACCCAGTACTTC. Translating it yields CATSADSGQEETQYF.

This chain joins TRBV7-8 and TRBJ2-5, with D possibly TRBD2 on 5 matching bases. Per the germline V gene, CDR1 is SGHVS and CDR2 is FQNEAQ. V lost 5 bases to trimming and J lost 3 bases, with 13 bases between them. The CDR3 runs 14 residues. CDR3 DNA sequence: TGTGCCAGCAGCAAGAGGGAGTTGGAAGAGACCCAGTACTTC. It yields the protein CASSKRELEETQYF. Full variable domain (missing parts from reference TRBV7-8 and TRBJ2-5): GAGVSQSPRYKVAKRGQDVALRCDPISGHVSLFWYQQALGQGPEFLTYFQNEAQLDKSGLPSDRFFAERPEGSVSTLKIQRTQQEDSAVYLCASSKRELEETQYFGPGTRLLVL.

CDR3 sequence: CASSQGGLPGELFF. CDR3 nucleotides: TGCGCCAGCAGCCAGGGGGGTTTACCCGGGGAGCTGTTTTTT. The chain links TRBV4-3 to TRBJ2-2; tentative D call: TRBD2 (6 bases). V lost 3 bases, J lost 6 bases, and 11 bases lay in between. CDR3 length equals 14 residues. Germline CDR1 LGHNA, CDR2 YSLEER.

This clone was seen a single time. This sequence joins TRBV7-3 and TRBJ2-2; D perhaps matches TRBD2 (6 bases). Trimming left V 0 bases short and J 1 base short, with 9 bases between. CDR1 SGHTA and CDR2 FQGTGA come from the germline V gene. The length of the CDR3 is 16 residues. For the CDR3, the DNA is TGTGCCAGCAGCTTAACGAGGCGGGGGAACACCGGGGAGCTGTTTTTT. This codes for CASSLTRRGNTGELFF.

The chain carries TRBV7-8 and TRBJ2-5, with D tentatively TRBD2 (6 bases). The germline V and J ends were trimmed by 5 bases and 4 bases, with 20 bases remaining between them. Germline values: CDR1 SGHVS, CDR2 FQNEAQ. This CDR3 region has 16 residues. CDR3 loop: CASSPPGTVPRETQYF. The CDR3 DNA follows: TGTGCCAGCAGCCCTCCCGGGACTGTTCCTCGAGAGACCCAGTACTTC.